A single sample is the source of the 16 T cell receptor beta chains below, sequenced in a study of T-cell memory formation after mild COVID-19 (dated by TCRdb to about 2021). Receptor amplification or capture employed 5' RACE. Sequencer: Illumina NovaSeq 6000. TCRdb trimmed public reads at Q25 via fastp, called clones via MiXCR and kept in-frame beta chains. When rows share a CDR3 protein, they turn into one entry using the most common DNA and genes. The sample yields hundreds of thousands of distinct CDR3 sequences; roughly 20% were counted once. The ten largest account for approximately 8.4% of the sample. The sample was PBMCs or a T cell subset sorted from them (not recorded which). These receptors were obtained from an adult woman who had mild COVID-19 (a few samples of this study predate the infection). The sample titles of this study are shuffled in the database, so cell type and time point are left out; the donor was told from shared clones.

This sequence joins TRBV11-3 and TRBJ1-1; TRBD1 agrees at 8 bases. V lost 4 bases to trimming and J lost 1 base; unmatched junction nucleotides: 8. CDR1 is SGHNT and CDR2 is YENEEA in the germline V gene. This CDR3 has 16 amino acids. The CDR3 region has the DNA TGTGCCAGCAGCTCACGACAGGGGAGAACGAACACTGAAGCTTTCTTT. Its translation: CASSSRQGRTNTEAFF.

The J gene is TRBJ1-1, the V gene TRBV6-6; D might be TRBD1 (6 bases). V lost 7 bases to trimming and J lost 0 bases, with 12 bases between them. Germline lookup yields CDR1 MNHNY and CDR2 SVGAGI (reference sequence). This CDR3 contains 14 residues. The CDR3 sequence is CASIKQGMNTEAFF. CDR3 in DNA: TGTGCCAGCATCAAACAGGGCATGAACACTGAAGCTTTCTTT.

This clonotype was seen a single time. The V call is TRBV4-1, the J call TRBJ2-3, with D unclear. The CDR3 is made up of 15 amino acids. CDR1 and CDR2 from the germline V gene are MGHRA and YSYEKL. The V and J ends lost 0 bases and 6 bases respectively, with 13 bases between them. CDR3 sequence (DNA): TGCGCCAGCAGCCAAGATTTGGGCCGTGAGGATACGCAGTATTTT. Translation gives CASSQDLGREDTQYF.

The chain joins TRBV6-4 to TRBJ2-1, with 8 bases identical to TRBD1. The V gene's germline CDR1 is MRHNA and CDR2 SNTAGT. The CDR3 loop spans 15 amino acids. The V and J ends lost 5 bases and 8 bases, in that order; junction bases with no gene match: 11. In DNA form, the CDR3 reads TGTGCCAGCAGTCGCTCGGGACAGGCAAACGATGAGCAGTTCTTC. It is translated as CASSRSGQANDEQFF.

This rearrangement joins TRBV7-9 to TRBJ2-7, with TRBD2 identical over 8 bases. Germline values: CDR1 SEHNR, CDR2 FQNEAQ (reference sequence). Trimming cost V 2 bases and J 4 bases; bases outside gene matches: 7. CDR3 size: 15 residues. This CDR3 is CASSLTASGYYEQYF. The CDR3 DNA reads as TGTGCCAGCAGCTTAACGGCTAGCGGGTATTACGAGCAGTACTTC.

This clonotype occurred many times. The chain couples TRBV29-1 to TRBJ2-5; D gene unclear. The ends were cut back, 4 bases at V and 5 bases at J, with 17 bases in the middle. Germline V gene sequence: CDR1 SQVTM, CDR2 ANQGSEA. The CDR3 has 14 residues. CDR3 sequence reads: CSVVGQRSRETQYF. The CDR3 coding sequence is TGCAGCGTTGTAGGGCAGAGAAGTAGGGAGACCCAGTACTTC.

There are a few counts of this clonotype. The CDR3 DNA is TGTGCCAGCAGCTTTATATGGGGGGCCAACGTCCTGACTTTC. As protein: CASSFIWGANVLTF. The J gene is TRBJ2-6, the V gene TRBV7-2, with D hard to call. This CDR3 has 14 residues. Germline V CDR1 and CDR2: SGHTA, FQGNSA. The V gene lost 3 bases and the J gene lost 4 bases, with 7 bases spanning the gap.

This clonotype was detected ten times or more. The chain couples TRBV5-5 to TRBJ2-2; D ambiguous. Germline values: CDR1 SGHKS, CDR2 YYEKEE (reference sequence). CDR3 length equals 13 residues. V lost 4 bases and J 4 bases, leaving 8 bases between the germline ends. The CDR3, as DNA: TGTGCCAGCAGCCCCCGGGCCACCGGGGAGCTGTTTTTT. The encoded protein is CASSPRATGELFF. Variable domain in full (rest from reference TRBV5-5 and TRBJ2-2): DAGVTQSPTHLIKTRGQQVTLRCSPISGHKSVSWYQQVLGQGPQFIFQYYEKEERGRGNFPDRFSARQFPNYSSELNVNALLLGDSALYLCASSPRATGELFFGEGSRLTVL.

This rearrangement joins TRBV15 to TRBJ2-1; possible D gene TRBD1, 6 bases. This CDR3 has 14 residues. The germline V gene has CDR1 LNHNV and CDR2 YYDKDF (reference sequence). Trimming removed 6 bases at V and 10 bases at J, with 19 bases between. DNA of the CDR3: TGTGCCACCAGGTCGTCCAGACAGGTAGCCGAGCAGTTCTTC. This sequence encodes CATRSSRQVAEQFF.

The genes are TRBV19 and TRBJ1-2; 9 bases fit TRBD1. The CDR3 runs to 15 residues. The junction had 5 bases not matched to a gene; V was cut back by 5 bases and J by 1 base. Per germline, CDR1 LNHDA and CDR2 SQIVND (reference sequence). In DNA, the CDR3 is TGTGCCAGTAGTCGGACAGGGGACTTTAACTATGGCTACACCTTC. Translation: CASSRTGDFNYGYTF.

The chain employs TRBV4-1 and TRBJ2-7; the match to TRBD1 covers 9 bases. Germline V lookup: CDR1 MGHRA, CDR2 YSYEKL. V lost 3 bases and J lost 1; bases outside the gene matches: 7. This CDR3 spans 16 amino acids. As DNA, the CDR3 is TGCGCCAGCAGCCAGGGATCGGGACAGGGATCCTACGAGCAGTACTTC. Amino acid sequence: CASSQGSGQGSYEQYF.

This clonotype was observed many times. The chain links TRBV12-3 or TRBV12-4 to TRBJ1-1; 9 bases match TRBD1. The CDR3 contains 15 residues. V was clipped by 7 bases and J by 3 bases; unmatched bases: 9. The CDR3 coding sequence is TGTGCCAGCACCAGACCGGGACAGGGTTACACTGAAGCTTTCTTT. Its translation: CASTRPGQGYTEAFF.

This chain uses TRBV7-9 with TRBJ1-4, with unresolved D. V shed 5 bases and J shed 4 bases, with 14 bases lying between them. Germline values: CDR1 SEHNR, CDR2 FQNEAQ (reference sequence). The CDR3 totals 15 residues. Here the CDR3 DNA reads TGTGCCAGCAGCCCCTCGTACAGAAGTAATGAAAAACTGTTTTTT. Translation: CASSPSYRSNEKLFF.

The chain is built from TRBV6-6 and TRBJ2-7; a weak D match, TRBD1 (7 bases). The V end lost 2 bases, the J end lost 5 bases, and 28 bases lay between the germline ends. The CDR3 runs to 19 residues. The V gene's germline CDR1 is MNHNY and CDR2 SVGAGI (reference sequence). CDR3 coding DNA: TGTGCCAGCAGTTACCACGCCAGGGGGGCTAGCCAAGTAGACGACGAGCAGTACTTC. Its protein is CASSYHARGASQVDDEQYF.

This clonotype was seen a few times. The V gene is TRBV5-1, the J gene TRBJ2-2; TRBD2 agrees at 10 bases. Trimming cost V 5 bases and J 1 base; bases outside gene matches: 8. CDR3 length equals 17 residues. Germline V gene sequence: CDR1 SGHRS, CDR2 YFSETQ. CDR3 nucleotide sequence: TGCGCCAGCAGGCCGGGACTAGCGAACGTGAACACCGGGGAGCTGTTTTTT. The encoded protein is CASRPGLANVNTGELFF.

J is TRBJ1-1 and V is TRBV29-1; D is unresolved. The CDR3 runs 13 residues. Deletions cut 3 bases from V and 1 base from J, with 9 bases between. Germline CDR1 SQVTM, CDR2 ANQGSEA. CDR3 protein: CSVDLDTNTEAFF. The CDR3 DNA follows: TGCAGCGTTGACTTAGATACGAACACTGAAGCTTTCTTT.